What follows are 21 T cell receptor beta chains derived from one specimen sequenced in a study of metastatic and nonmetastatic thyroid tumors. The entire patient cohort was treatment-naive prior to thyroid surgery. TCRdb reassembled clones from the PCR reads with MiXCR. The sample carries tens of thousands of clones, under 25% recorded once. Sequencing was performed on blood. These receptors originate from a female donor with papillary thyroid cancer or a benign thyroid nodule (not recorded which). Some clones in this sample may be carry-over from other donors' samples.

This clone showed up just a few times. This rearrangement joins TRBV28 to TRBJ2-7; D perhaps matches TRBD1 (6 bases). The germline V gene encodes CDR1 MDHEN and CDR2 SYDVKM. The CDR3 is 17 amino acids. V dropped 4 bases and J dropped 0 bases, with 19 bases sitting between them. The CDR3 region has the DNA TGTGCCAGCAGTTCCTATACCGGGGACACGAGCTCCTACGAGCAGTACTTC. Protein: CASSSYTGDTSSYEQYF.

Many counts were recorded for this clone. The chain employs TRBV20-1 and TRBJ1-2; TRBD1 aligns across 9 bases. Germline CDR1 is DFQATT and CDR2 is SNEGSKA (reference sequence). J lost 3 bases, V lost 2 bases, and 4 bases had no gene match. The CDR3 is made up of 14 amino acids. In DNA form, the CDR3 reads TGCAGTGCTAGACGGACAGGGGAGGACTATGGCTACACCTTC. Translation: CSARRTGEDYGYTF.

Comment on this clone: A junction end diverges from the germline sequence, so it may reflect a read error. The chain combines TRBV20-1 with TRBJ1-2; the D is unclear. The CDR3 covers 13 residues. CDR1 DFQATT and CDR2 SNEGSKA come from the germline V gene (reference sequence). CDR3 region: CSARRVQNYVYTF. The DNA for the CDR3 is TGCAGTGCTAGGCGGGTACAGAACTATGTCTACACCTTC.

This clone was seen repeatedly, ten times or more. The rearrangement joins TRBV15 to TRBJ2-5; 8 positions match TRBD2. The germline V gene encodes CDR1 LNHNV and CDR2 YYDKDF (reference sequence). This CDR3 has 14 amino acids. V was clipped by 8 bases and J by 5 bases; unmatched bases: 10. The CDR3 sequence: CATRHGGGRETQYF. CDR3 nucleotide sequence: TGTGCCACCCGCCACGGGGGGGGGAGGGAGACCCAGTACTTC.

This clone was recorded a few times. This chain joins TRBV6-1 and TRBJ2-3, with 7 bases that match TRBD2. Germline V CDR1 and CDR2: MNHNS, SASEGT. The CDR3 contains 14 residues. The junction had 0 bases not matched to a gene; V was cut back by 0 bases and J by 3 bases. CDR3 sequence: CASSEASGTDTQYF. CDR3 in DNA: TGTGCCAGCAGTGAAGCTAGCGGGACAGATACGCAGTATTTT.

This clone was recorded many times. Germline is not matched at one junction end, which may reflect a read error. CDR3: CASSYSASGAKIF. The DNA of the CDR3 is TGTGCCAGCAGTTACTCGGCTAGCGGGGCCAAGATCTTC. The chain uses TRBV6-2 or TRBV6-3 and TRBJ2-1, with 9 bases matching TRBD2. This CDR3 contains 13 residues. Germline CDR1 and CDR2: MNHEY and SVGEGT.

In this sample, this clone turned up many times. The rearrangement links TRBV29-1 to TRBJ2-3; D call uncertain. Trimming cost V 6 bases and J 4 bases, with 11 bases left between them. Per the germline V gene, CDR1 is SQVTM and CDR2 is ANQGSEA. The CDR3 is made up of 12 amino acids. The CDR3 here is CSVLLAADTQYF. CDR3 DNA: TGCAGCGTCCTGCTGGCCGCAGATACGCAGTATTTT.

This clone was seen at least ten times. The chain has TRBV9 and TRBJ1-4; D not resolved. Trimming cost V 4 bases and J 0 bases, with 7 bases left between them. Germline values: CDR1 SGDLS, CDR2 YYNGEE. This CDR3 is 14 amino acids long. CDR3 DNA sequence: TGTGCCAGCAGCTCCCCATCAACTAATGAAAAACTGTTTTTT. It translates to CASSSPSTNEKLFF.

This clone was detected many times. This may stem from a read error, because a much larger clone lies one nucleotide away. This chain joins TRBV2 and TRBJ1-2, with D unresolved. CDR1 and CDR2 from the germline V gene are SNHLY and FYNNEI. Trimming removed 10 bases from V and 0 bases from J, with 15 bases in between. This CDR3 comprises 14 residues. The CDR3 protein is CANFRGRANYGYTF. In DNA form, the CDR3 reads TGTGCCAATTTTAGAGGGAGAGCTAACTATGGCTACACCTTC.

This clone was recorded many times. The genes are TRBV28 and TRBJ1-5; 7 bases agree with TRBD1. Unmatched junction bases numbered 7, after V lost 3 bases and J lost 2 bases. The CDR3 is made up of 16 amino acids. CDR1 is MDHEN, CDR2 SYDVKM, per germline. CDR3 coding DNA: TGTGCCAGCAGTTTCGGGCACAGGGGTGGCAATCAGCCCCAGCATTTT. As protein: CASSFGHRGGNQPQHF. The full variable domain, its missing parts supplied by reference TRBV28 and TRBJ1-5, is DVKVTQSSRYLVKRTGEKVFLECVQDMDHENMFWYRQDPGLGLRLIYFSYDVKMKEKGDIPEGYSVSREKKERFSLILESASTNQTSMYLCASSFGHRGGNQPQHFGDGTRLSIL.

On this clone itself: This may stem from a read error, because a much larger clone lies one nucleotide away. Given the absence of the conserved phenylalanine or tryptophan at the CDR3 end, a read error is likely. V usage is TRBV20-1 and J usage is TRBJ2-1; D ambiguous. Germline loops: CDR1 DFQATT, CDR2 SNEGSKA (reference sequence). The CDR3 extends over 13 amino acids. The V and J ends lost 1 base and 5 bases respectively, with 9 bases between them. Here the CDR3 DNA reads TGCAGTGCTAGAGCACCCACTGACAATGAGCAGTTCTCC. Its protein is CSARAPTDNEQFS.

For this clone: Since a much larger clone is just one base distant, this may be a read error. This chain joins TRBV7-3 and TRBJ2-1; the match to TRBD2 covers 7 bases. The CDR3 covers 13 residues. Per germline, CDR1 SGHTA and CDR2 FQGTGA. V was pared by 7 bases and J by 6 bases, with 6 bases of the junction left unmatched. The CDR3: CASIGGSINEQFF. The DNA for the CDR3 is TGTGCCAGCATTGGCGGGAGCATCAATGAGCAGTTCTTC.

This clone was seen a few times. V gene TRBV6-1 combines with J gene TRBJ2-7; D unresolved. Deletions cut 6 bases from V and 4 bases from J, with 13 bases between. Germline CDR1 MNHNS, CDR2 SASEGT. The CDR3 length is 13 residues. The CDR3 here is CASRGGMLYEQYF. The CDR3 region has the DNA TGTGCCAGCAGAGGCGGCATGCTTTACGAGCAGTACTTC.

V gene TRBV20-1 combines with J gene TRBJ1-2, with TRBD1 identical over 8 bases. V shed 3 bases and J 8 bases; nucleotides not matched to a gene: 2. The CDR3 covers 11 residues. The germline V gene encodes CDR1 DFQATT and CDR2 SNEGSKA (reference sequence). The CDR3 bases are TGCAGTGCTAGTGGGACAGGAGGCTACACCTTC. It is translated as CSASGTGGYTF.

This rearrangement joins TRBV2 to TRBJ2-7; 7 nucleotides agree with TRBD1. The J segment lost 5 bases and the V segment lost 4 bases, leaving 8 bases of the junction unmatched. CDR1 SNHLY and CDR2 FYNNEI come from the germline V gene. CDR3 length: 14 residues. DNA for the CDR3: TGTGCCAGCAGTGTACAGGGGCGAACCCACGAGCAGTACTTC. Translation: CASSVQGRTHEQYF.

In this sample, this clone turned up many times. The sample contains more than one DNA sequence encoding this CDR3. The chain links TRBV20-1 to TRBJ2-7; D possibly corresponds to TRBD2 (5 bases). V was trimmed by 3 bases and J by 2 bases, leaving 14 bases between them. Germline values: CDR1 DFQATT, CDR2 SNEGSKA (reference sequence). The CDR3 consists of 14 residues. The CDR3 region has the DNA TGCAGTGCTAGTCTCGGACTGGGGACCTACGAGCAGTACTTC. Translation gives CSASLGLGTYEQYF.

This clone was detected ten times or more. The CDR3 sequence: CSASRDPLEAFF. The CDR3 bases are TGCAGTGCTAGCCGGGACCCCTTAGAAGCTTTCTTT. The V call is TRBV20-1, the J call TRBJ1-1; possibly TRBD1 for D (5 bases). Trimming pared 3 bases from V and 8 bases from J, leaving 13 bases between. The germline gives CDR1 DFQATT, CDR2 SNEGSKA (reference sequence). This CDR3 spans 12 amino acids.

The V and J genes are TRBV11-1 and TRBJ2-7; 10 positions agree with TRBD2. From germline, CDR1 is SGHAT and CDR2 FQDESV (reference sequence). V lost 5 bases and J lost 6; bases outside the gene matches: 10. The CDR3 is 15 residues long. In nucleotides, the CDR3 is TGTGCCAGCAGCCCTAGAGGGAGACTAGCGGGCGAGCAGTACTTC. The encoded protein is CASSPRGRLAGEQYF.

This clone was found once. The chain uses TRBV5-1 and TRBJ2-7, with TRBD2 as a possible D gene (5 bases). Germline V gene lookup returns CDR1 SGHRS and CDR2 YFSETQ. V was cut by 4 bases and J by 5 bases, with 13 bases left in between. This CDR3 contains 13 residues. The chain's CDR3 is CASSNDPGNEQYF. As DNA, the CDR3 is TGCGCCAGCAGCAATGACCCGGGAAACGAGCAGTACTTC.

With respect to this clone: This clone may be a read error of a much larger clone one base away. This chain connects TRBV5-6 to TRBJ2-7; the match to TRBD2 covers 8 bases. The CDR3 contains 14 residues. CDR1 and CDR2 (germline): SGHDT, YYEEEE. In DNA, the CDR3 is TGTGCCAGCAGCTTGACTAGCGGCTACTACGAGCGGTACTTC. Its translation is CASSLTSGYYERYF.

This clone came up a few times. The rearrangement links TRBV24-1 to TRBJ2-5, with a possible D match to TRBD2 (6 bases). The CDR3 totals 15 residues. With 3 bases removed from V and 4 bases from J, the gap between germline ends came to 14 bases. Germline CDR1 reads KGHDR; CDR2 reads SFDVKD. Here the CDR3 reads CATSDGMDGGETQYF. The CDR3 bases are TGTGCCACCAGTGATGGGATGGACGGGGGAGAGACCCAGTACTTC.